This TCR beta chain is from a study of T cell responses to AZD1222 COVID-19 vaccine. Overall study findings and caveats: Just a handful of AZD1222 recipients were seropositive at baseline. Two doses of AZD1222 preceded a rise in Spike-specific TCR breadth and depth.

Researchers grouped second doses given at about 4 or about 12 weeks into one pool. This table comes from immunoSEQ multiplex PCR, and its TCRdb copy is limited to in-frame clones, with some not included. The table records about 42,000 clones, approximately 88% of them present only once. To note about this clone: The antigen is undetermined.

The sequence came from an adult who received the AZD1222 COVID-19 vaccine. This specimen consisted of peripheral blood, obtained 28 days after the second AZD1222 dose.

The CDR3 sequence: CASSSHRGRRREKLFF. In DNA, the CDR3 is TGTGCCAGCAGTTCCCACAGGGGGCGGAGGAGGGAAAAACTGTTTTTT. The chain employs TRBV6-5 and TRBJ1-4, with TRBD1 matching over 9 bases. The CDR3 has 16 amino acids. The germline V gene encodes CDR1 MNHEY and CDR2 SVGAGI. V dropped 4 bases and J dropped 8; count of bases not matched to a gene: 11.